This TCR beta chain was observed in a study of CD8 T cells in Susac syndrome. This CDR3 has 16 residues. CDR1 is KGHSH and CDR2 is LQKENI in the germline V gene. V lost 4 bases to trimming and J lost 2 bases; unmatched junction nucleotides: 8. CD8+ and CD4+ T cells from blood underwent TCR beta sequencing. The multiple sclerosis control group comprised treatment-naive patients with stable or active relapsing-remitting disease. With random hexamers, reverse transcription was performed on about 0.5 to 1 ug of RNA. One entry per CDR3 protein results from TCRdb running MiXCR on the immunoSEQ multiplex PCR reads. The sample has some 130,000 distinct CDR3 sequences; about 95% are singletons.

The chain couples TRBV18 to TRBJ2-5; 9 bases are a match to TRBD2. The receptor comes from a human donor with multiple sclerosis. The sequenced sample was CD4+ T cells from PBMCs. CDR3 sequence reads: CASSRSSGILQETQYF. CDR3 nucleotides: TGTGCCAGCTCACGGTCTAGCGGGATTTTACAAGAGACCCAGTACTTC. The whole variable domain, remainder taken from reference TRBV18 and TRBJ2-5, is NAGVMQNPRHLVRRRGQEARLRCSPMKGHSHVYWYRQLPEEGLKFMVYLQKENIIDESGMPKERFSAEFPKEGPSILRIQQVVRGDSAAYFCASSRSSGILQETQYFGPGTRLLVL.